The clone carrying this T cell receptor (beta chain) was seen a handful of times. Its matching antigen is unknown. This specimen comes from a study of CD8+ T cells in alopecia areata. Study-level findings and limits: Higher clonality was seen in lesional scalp than in normal scalp, especially in alopecia totalis/universalis. Scalp samples also yield sequences from resident alphabeta T cells of normal skin.

It was from PBMCs that CD4+ and CD8+ T cells were sorted. Once RNA had been extracted, it was reverse transcribed into cDNA to act as the sequencing template. Sequencing was performed with immunoSEQ multiplex PCR; in TCRdb, only in-frame clones are kept and a portion is missing. The table records approximately 100,000 clones, 55% of them present only once. The specimen was CD4+ T cells sorted from blood. This sequence originates from a human donor in good health.

The CDR3 is CASSYWGGKSDTQYF. CDR3 sequence (DNA): TGTGCCAGCAGTTACTGGGGGGGCAAGTCAGATACGCAGTATTTT. The chain is built from TRBV6-5 and TRBJ2-3; perhaps TRBD2 as D (7 bases). The germline V and J ends were trimmed by 1 base and 4 bases, with 12 bases remaining between them. Germline assignment: CDR1 MNHEY and CDR2 SVGAGI. The CDR3 is 15 residues long.